The next 27 T cell receptor beta chains were all read from a single sample in a study of T cell repertoires in cytomegalovirus infection. Their antigen targets remain unknown. TCRdb fed the reads into MiXCR, producing one record per CDR3 protein. The sample has about 740,000 distinct CDR3 sequences; around 35% are singletons. The sample was cultured PBMCs, taken from culture after CMV antigen stimulation. The receptors originated from a human donor in good health (CMV status not recorded). Some clones in this sample may be carry-over from other donors' samples.

This clonotype appeared a single time. The CDR3 DNA reads TGCAGTGCTAGAAAGGCGCTAGCGGGGGGCCAAGAGACCCAGTACTTC. It specifies CSARKALAGGQETQYF. This chain links TRBV20-1 with TRBJ2-5, with TRBD2 matching 11 bases. Germline V gene data show CDR1 as DFQATT and CDR2 as SNEGSKA (reference sequence). The trim removed 2 bases at V and 1 base at J, leaving 6 bases unmatched. This CDR3 is built from 16 residues.

This rearrangement joins TRBV27 to TRBJ2-7; D is undetermined. The CDR3 is 13 residues long. The V and J ends lost 5 bases and 2 bases respectively, with 10 bases between them. Germline CDR1 is MNHEY and CDR2 is SMNVEV (reference sequence). The CDR3 nucleotides are TGTGCCAGCAGTCCACGACGGACCTACGAGCAGTACTTC. Translated, it gives CASSPRRTYEQYF.

The chain joins TRBV7-2 to TRBJ1-1, with D possibly TRBD1 on 6 matching bases. In germline, CDR1 is SGHTA, CDR2 FQGNSA. V dropped 5 bases and J dropped 6 bases, with 19 bases sitting between them. The CDR3 is 15 residues long. CDR3 sequence: CASSQHVGGRSEAFF. The CDR3 DNA is TGTGCCAGCAGCCAGCACGTGGGGGGGCGGTCTGAAGCTTTCTTT.

The chain links TRBV7-9 to TRBJ2-3, with TRBD1 as a possible D gene (6 bases). The CDR3 extends over 15 amino acids. The V gene lost 2 bases and the J gene lost 2 bases, with 11 bases spanning the gap. The germline V gene has CDR1 SEHNR and CDR2 FQNEAQ (reference sequence). CDR3: CASSLTGQNTDTQYF. CDR3 DNA sequence: TGTGCCAGCAGCTTAACAGGACAGAACACAGATACGCAGTATTTT.

This clonotype was seen a handful of times. This rearrangement joins TRBV7-8 to TRBJ2-7; D perhaps matches TRBD2 (6 bases). The CDR3 contains 14 residues. The V and J ends lost 1 base and 2 bases respectively, with 9 bases between them. Germline-derived CDR1 and CDR2 are SGHVS and FQNEAQ. The CDR3 is CASSLGGVTYEQYF. CDR3 nucleotide sequence: TGTGCCAGCAGCTTAGGGGGGGTGACCTACGAGCAGTACTTC.

This clonotype was seen a handful of times. The chain uses TRBV29-1 and TRBJ2-1; D is ambiguous. The CDR3 has 12 amino acids. V was pared by 5 bases and J by 9 bases, with 14 bases between. The germline V gene has CDR1 SQVTM and CDR2 ANQGSEA. The CDR3 coding sequence is TGCAGCGTTCAACGGGTTCTGGGTGAGCAGTTCTTC. The encoded protein is CSVQRVLGEQFF.

The CDR3 sequence is CASSYPAGGNYGYTF. The CDR3 DNA is TGTGCCAGCAGTTACCCGGCAGGGGGGAACTATGGCTACACCTTC. This chain connects TRBV6-2 or TRBV6-3 to TRBJ1-2; 7 positions match TRBD1. Germline assignment: CDR1 MNHEY and CDR2 SVGEGT. The V segment lost 2 bases and the J segment 2 bases; nucleotides outside the gene matches: 5. The CDR3 covers 15 residues.

This clonotype has only a few counts. The junction departs from the called germline gene at one end, perhaps through a read error. The chain recombines TRBV12-3 or TRBV12-4 with TRBJ1-2; TRBD1 might be the D (6 bases). The CDR3 totals 13 residues. CDR3 DNA sequence: TGTGCCAGCAGATTAGGGACAAGTTATGGCTACACCTTC. Its translation: CASRLGTSYGYTF.

This sequence joins TRBV7-4 and TRBJ2-1; 9 nucleotides match TRBD1. Germline CDR1 is SGHVT and CDR2 is SQSDAQ. Trimming at V came to 4 bases and at J to 7 bases, leaving 5 bases not matched to a gene. This CDR3 region has 14 residues. The CDR3 DNA reads as TGTGCCAGCAGCTCAGGGGACAGGGCGAATGAGCAGTTCTTC. Residues: CASSSGDRANEQFF. Variable domain in full (rest from reference TRBV7-4 and TRBJ2-1): GAGVSQSPRYKVAKRGRDVALRCDSISGHVTLYWYRQTLGQGSEVLTYSQSDAQRDKSGRPSGRFSAERPERSVSTLKIQRTEQGDSAVYLCASSSGDRANEQFFGPGTRLTVL.

V usage is TRBV30 and J usage is TRBJ2-1; 7 nucleotides line up with TRBD2. The CDR3 consists of 15 residues. J gave up 1 base and V 3 bases, and 6 bases lay outside the gene matches. The germline gives CDR1 GTSNPN, CDR2 SVGIG (reference sequence). The CDR3 protein is CAWRLRGDSYNEQFF. CDR3 sequence (DNA): TGTGCCTGGAGACTACGGGGGGATTCCTACAATGAGCAGTTCTTC. The entire variable domain, with the rest obtained from reference TRBV30 and TRBJ2-1, is as follows: SQTIHQWPATLVQPVGSPLSLECTVEGTSNPNLYWYRQAAGRGLQLLFYSVGIGQISSEVPQNLSASRPQDRQFILSSKKLLLSDSGFYLCAWRLRGDSYNEQFFGPGTRLTVL.

This clonotype has only a few counts. J is TRBJ2-7 and V is TRBV19; 7 nucleotides agree with TRBD2. CDR3 length: 14 residues. The germline V gene has CDR1 LNHDA and CDR2 SQIVND (reference sequence). Unmatched junction bases numbered 8, after V lost 5 bases and J lost 4 bases. The CDR3 loop is CASSPSPSGYEQYF. CDR3 DNA sequence: TGTGCCAGTAGTCCCTCCCCTAGCGGTTACGAGCAGTACTTC.

The chain carries TRBV7-9 and TRBJ1-2; D ambiguous. The ends were cut back, 4 bases at V and 4 bases at J, with 22 bases in the middle. The CDR3 totals 17 residues. In germline, CDR1 is SEHNR, CDR2 FQNEAQ (reference sequence). The CDR3 spells CASSSRTRVGRIYGYTF. The DNA of the CDR3 is TGTGCCAGCAGCTCCCGGACCAGAGTAGGGCGGATCTATGGCTACACCTTC.

The chain is built from TRBV12-3 or TRBV12-4 and TRBJ2-5; 9 bases are a match to TRBD2. The CDR3 contains 16 residues. V was clipped by 1 base and J by 7 bases; unmatched bases: 10. CDR3 protein: CASSLGGSGRRVTQYF. In DNA, the CDR3 is TGTGCCAGCAGTTTAGGGGGTAGCGGGAGACGGGTGACCCAGTACTTC.

The chain links TRBV4-1 to TRBJ2-1; no reliable D call. The CDR3 totals 16 residues. Trimming removed 2 bases from V and 9 bases from J, with 20 bases in between. Germline values: CDR1 MGHRA, CDR2 YSYEKL. The CDR3 region is CASSQFLGLGIGEQFF. CDR3 nucleotides: TGCGCCAGCAGCCAATTTTTGGGTCTGGGGATTGGTGAGCAGTTCTTC.

This clonotype was counted between two and nine times. The V and J genes are TRBV12-3 or TRBV12-4 and TRBJ1-1, with 7 bases that match TRBD1. V dropped 1 base and J dropped 3; count of bases not matched to a gene: 8. The CDR3 has 16 amino acids. CDR3 in DNA: TGTGCCAGCAGTTTAGTTCAGGGGGGCTGGGACACTGAAGCTTTCTTT. This sequence encodes CASSLVQGGWDTEAFF.

J is TRBJ2-7 and V is TRBV27; possible D gene TRBD2, 6 bases. Looked up from germline, CDR1 is MNHEY and CDR2 is SMNVEV (reference sequence). This CDR3 has 16 amino acids. V was shortened by 0 bases and J by 3 bases, with 15 bases between the two germline ends. The CDR3 nucleotides read TGTGCCAGCAGTTTATCTGGGCTAGCGCCAAACTACGAGCAGTACTTC. It yields the protein CASSLSGLAPNYEQYF.

This clonotype was found a few times. The chain employs TRBV5-4 and TRBJ1-3; 11 positions match TRBD1. The CDR3 loop spans 16 amino acids. Germline assignment: CDR1 SGHNT and CDR2 YYREEE (reference sequence). Losses at the gene ends were 4 bases for V and 2 bases for J; bases not matched to a gene: 5. The CDR3, as DNA: TGTGCCAGCAGCACCCGGACAGGGGGCACTGGAAACACCATATATTTT. As protein: CASSTRTGGTGNTIYF.

V is TRBV6-6 and J is TRBJ1-6; a weak D match, TRBD1 (6 bases). The germline V gene has CDR1 MNHNY and CDR2 SVGAGI (reference sequence). CDR3 length: 14 residues. The ends were cut back, 5 bases at V and 11 bases at J, with 16 bases in the middle. The CDR3 nucleotides read TGTGCCAGCAGTCCCCGACAGGCCCCCGCACCCCTCCACTTT. Its protein is CASSPRQAPAPLHF.

CDR3 in amino acids: CASSVSGGAGTQYF. As DNA, the CDR3 is TGTGCCAGCAGCGTGAGCGGGGGGGCCGGTACGCAGTATTTT. The V and J genes are TRBV9 and TRBJ2-3, with 10 bases that match TRBD2. After removal of 2 bases from V and 8 bases from J, the junction contained 5 bases not matched to a gene. The CDR3 sequence is 14 residues long. Looked up from germline, CDR1 is SGDLS and CDR2 is YYNGEE.

The V and J genes are TRBV12-3 or TRBV12-4 and TRBJ1-2; D is possibly TRBD1 (6 bases). This CDR3 has 15 residues. V lost 3 bases, J lost 3 bases, and 14 bases lay in between. For the CDR3, the DNA is TGTGCCAGCAGTTTTAGCCACGACAGGCACTATGGCTACACCTTC. This sequence encodes CASSFSHDRHYGYTF.

This clonotype showed up just a few times. The V call is TRBV6-1, the J call TRBJ1-1; D may be TRBD1 (6 bases). This CDR3 spans 14 amino acids. V gave up 4 bases and J gave up 5 bases, with 14 bases separating them. Germline V gene sequence: CDR1 MNHNS, CDR2 SASEGT. The CDR3 sequence: CASSGAGGWTEAFF. The CDR3 DNA is TGTGCCAGCAGTGGGGCGGGGGGCTGGACTGAAGCTTTCTTT.

This clonotype appeared a few times. The CDR3, as DNA: TGTGCCAGCAGTTCGTTCCGGACGAGTGAAAAACTGTTTTTT. Amino acids: CASSSFRTSEKLFF. The genes are TRBV6-2 or TRBV6-3 and TRBJ1-4; the D is unclear. Deletions cut 4 bases from V and 7 bases from J, with 13 bases between. CDR1 and CDR2 (germline): MNHEY, SVGEGT. There are 14 residues in the CDR3.

This clonotype has a count of ten or more. This chain uses TRBV7-6 with TRBJ2-7, with D perhaps TRBD2 (6 bases). Germline lookup yields CDR1 SGHVS and CDR2 FNYEAQ. CDR3 size: 16 residues. Deletions cut 6 bases from V and 0 bases from J, with 18 bases between. The DNA for the CDR3 is TGTGCCAGCAGTCCGTACCCCCGGGGGAGCTCCTACGAGCAGTACTTC. It is translated as CASSPYPRGSSYEQYF. The full variable domain, with the rest looked up from reference TRBV7-6 and TRBJ2-7, is GAGVSQSPRYKVTKRGQDVALRCDPISGHVSLYWYRQALGQGPEFLTYFNYEAQQDKSGLPNDRFSAERPEGSISTLTIQRTEQRDSAMYRCASSPYPRGSSYEQYFGPGTRLTVT.

This clonotype was counted only a few times. The CDR3 reads CASRYSGKGYEQYF. Written as DNA, the CDR3 is TGTGCCAGCAGATATAGCGGGAAAGGGTACGAGCAGTACTTC. This rearrangement joins TRBV12-3 or TRBV12-4 to TRBJ2-7; TRBD2 matches at 8 bases. Losses at the gene ends were 6 bases for V and 4 bases for J; bases not matched to a gene: 8. The CDR3 runs to 14 residues.

This clonotype occurred many times. In DNA form, the CDR3 reads TGTGCCAGCAGCGAGCGGGGGGTCCCCTCCTACGAGCAGTACTTC. This gives the protein CASSERGVPSYEQYF. The chain joins TRBV7-2 to TRBJ2-7; 9 positions match TRBD2. The CDR3 covers 15 residues. V gave up 5 bases and J gave up 0 bases; unmatched junction bases: 5. Looked up from germline, CDR1 is SGHTA and CDR2 is FQGNSA.

This clonotype was found a few times. The V call is TRBV7-2, the J call TRBJ1-1; possibly TRBD1 for D (5 bases). CDR1 is SGHTA and CDR2 is FQGNSA in the germline V gene. The length of the CDR3 is 14 residues. The V gene lost 3 bases and the J gene lost 7 bases, with 15 bases spanning the gap. CDR3 DNA sequence: TGTGCCAGCAGCTTCAACGGGGCGGGGGGTGAAGCTTTCTTT. Its protein product is CASSFNGAGGEAFF. Full variable domain (missing parts from reference TRBV7-2 and TRBJ1-1): GAGVSQSPSNKVTEKGKDVELRCDPISGHTALYWYRQSLGQGLEFLIYFQGNSAPDKSGLPSDRFSAERTGGSVSTLTIQRTQQEDSAVYLCASSFNGAGGEAFFGQGTRLTVV.

Ten or more counts support this clonotype. The rearrangement joins TRBV7-2 to TRBJ1-5; possible D gene TRBD1, 5 bases. The CDR3 is made up of 18 amino acids. CDR1 and CDR2 (germline): SGHTA, FQGNSA. V gave up 5 bases and J gave up 6 bases, with 26 bases separating them. CDR3 bases: TGTGCCAGCAGCCTATGGACGGACTATGAGGGACTATCTCAGCCCCAGCATTTT. The encoded protein is CASSLWTDYEGLSQPQHF.